These T cell receptor beta chains were read from a single sample in a study of lymphopenia after photon versus proton radiotherapy. The data were produced by immunoSEQ multiplex PCR, yet TCRdb's version contains in-frame clones alone and is incomplete. The table records tens of thousands of clones, roughly 93% of them present only once. This specimen was peripheral blood, taken from a patient treated with photon-based radiotherapy. The source is a woman between 70 and 85 years old with pancreatic cancer. The CDR3 runs from the conserved cysteine through the conserved F or W. The order of the fields is clone size, V gene, J gene, D gene, CDR3 DNA, CDR3 protein. D genes are given only for firm matches. Some rows have no size entry. The others give once, few or many, or a class for an expanded clone.

abundance: -
v_gene: TRBV9
j_gene: TRBJ2-3
d_gene: TRBD2
CDR3nt: TGTGCCAGCAGCCCCCGGACTAGCGGGACTGCAGATACGCAGTATTTT
CDR3aa: CASSPRTSGTADTQYF

abundance: -
v_gene: TRBV6-6
j_gene: TRBJ2-7
d_gene: -
CDR3nt: TGTGCCAGCAGTTACTCGGGAAAGGGCTACGAGCAGTACTTC
CDR3aa: CASSYSGKGYEQYF

abundance: once
v_gene: TRBV7-6
j_gene: TRBJ1-4
d_gene: -
CDR3nt: TGTGCCAGCAGCGCTCGTCGTAATGAAAAACTGTTTTTT
CDR3aa: CASSARRNEKLFF

abundance: -
v_gene: TRBV7-3
j_gene: TRBJ2-1
d_gene: TRBD2
CDR3nt: TGTGCCAGCAGCCCAGAGGGACTAGCGGGAGGTTCGGGTGAGCAGTTCTTC
CDR3aa: CASSPEGLAGGSGEQFF

abundance: -
v_gene: TRBV2
j_gene: TRBJ1-5
d_gene: TRBD1
CDR3nt: TGTGCCAGCACTCCCGTGGGACAGGGCCGAGCTCAGCCCCAGCATTTT
CDR3aa: CASTPVGQGRAQPQHF

abundance: -
v_gene: TRBV19
j_gene: TRBJ2-1
d_gene: -
CDR3nt: TGTGCCAGTAGCACAGCATTCGAGCAGTTCTTC
CDR3aa: CASSTAFEQFF

abundance: -
v_gene: TRBV7-2
j_gene: TRBJ2-3
d_gene: TRBD2
CDR3nt: TGTGCCAGCAGCTCCAACTTAGCGGGGGGCACAGATACGCAGTATTTT
CDR3aa: CASSSNLAGGTDTQYF

abundance: -
v_gene: TRBV10-3
j_gene: TRBJ1-5
d_gene: TRBD1
CDR3nt: TGTGCCATCAGTGAGTCTTTCACAGGGGGCAATCAGCCCCAGCATTTT
CDR3aa: CAISESFTGGNQPQHF

abundance: -
v_gene: TRBV5-4
j_gene: TRBJ2-7
d_gene: -
CDR3nt: TGTGCCAGCAGCTTCACGGCCTCCTACGAGCAGTACTTC
CDR3aa: CASSFTASYEQYF

abundance: once
v_gene: TRBV4-1
j_gene: TRBJ1-2
d_gene: -
CDR3nt: TGCGCCAGCAGCCGGGAGGAGACGACAGGATTCTATGGCTACACCTTC
CDR3aa: CASSREETTGFYGYTF

abundance: once
v_gene: TRBV19
j_gene: TRBJ1-2
d_gene: TRBD1
CDR3nt: TGTGCCGCCAGGAACCCGGGACAGGAAGGGGGTAACTATGGCTACACCTTC
CDR3aa: CAARNPGQEGGNYGYTF

abundance: -
v_gene: TRBV21-1
j_gene: TRBJ1-2
d_gene: -
CDR3nt: TGTGCCAGCAGCAAAGAAGTGACACCTAACTATGGCTACACCTTC
CDR3aa: CASSKEVTPNYGYTF

abundance: -
v_gene: TRBV18
j_gene: TRBJ2-1
d_gene: -
CDR3nt: TGTGCCAGCTCACCACTGGTTGCGACTAGTCGGCTCAATGAGCAGTTCTTC
CDR3aa: CASSPLVATSRLNEQFF

abundance: -
v_gene: TRBV18
j_gene: TRBJ1-2
d_gene: -
CDR3nt: TGTGCCAGCTCAGGGACCGACATCTATGGCTACACCTTC
CDR3aa: CASSGTDIYGYTF

abundance: -
v_gene: TRBV6-1
j_gene: TRBJ2-7
d_gene: -
CDR3nt: TGTGCCAGCAGTGAAGCAAGGGTTGGGTCGGGTGAGCAGTACTTC
CDR3aa: CASSEARVGSGEQYF

abundance: -
v_gene: TRBV28
j_gene: TRBJ1-2
d_gene: -
CDR3nt: TGTGCCAGCAGTACGGGATATGGCTACACCTTC
CDR3aa: CASSTGYGYTF

abundance: once
v_gene: TRBV18
j_gene: TRBJ1-3
d_gene: TRBD1
CDR3nt: TGTGCCAGCTCACCAACCGGGACAGGTACGAGCTCTGGAAACACCATATATTTT
CDR3aa: CASSPTGTGTSSGNTIYF

abundance: -
v_gene: TRBV27
j_gene: TRBJ2-5
d_gene: -
CDR3nt: TGTGCCAGCAGTTTAACTCTAGCGAGACAAGAGACCCAGTACTTC
CDR3aa: CASSLTLARQETQYF

abundance: -
v_gene: TRBV11-2
j_gene: TRBJ2-5
d_gene: TRBD1
CDR3nt: TGTGCCAGCAGCCATCCAACAGGGGGTCTCCAAGAGACCCAGTACTTC
CDR3aa: CASSHPTGGLQETQYF

abundance: -
v_gene: TRBV27
j_gene: TRBJ2-3
d_gene: TRBD2
CDR3nt: TGTGCCAGCAGTTCAAGACTAGCGGGGAGCACAGATACGCAGTATTTT
CDR3aa: CASSSRLAGSTDTQYF

abundance: few
v_gene: TRBV27
j_gene: TRBJ1-2
d_gene: -
CDR3nt: TGTGCCAGCAGACCTATGCCGGGGCTCTACACCTTC
CDR3aa: CASRPMPGLYTF

abundance: -
v_gene: TRBV19
j_gene: TRBJ1-5
d_gene: -
CDR3nt: TGTGCCAGTATTACACAACGGGAAATTCAGCCCCAGCATTTT
CDR3aa: CASITQREIQPQHF

abundance: -
v_gene: TRBV7-2
j_gene: TRBJ2-7
d_gene: TRBD1
CDR3nt: TGTGCCAGCAGCTTAGGCACCGGGACAGGGAGCTACGAGCAGTACTTC
CDR3aa: CASSLGTGTGSYEQYF

abundance: -
v_gene: TRBV19
j_gene: TRBJ1-1
d_gene: -
CDR3nt: TGTGCCAGTAGTGTCCAGGGGATTTCGCCGATCATCAGGGGATTGAACACTGAAGCTTTCTTT
CDR3aa: CASSVQGISPIIRGLNTEAFF

abundance: once
v_gene: TRBV6-1
j_gene: TRBJ1-1
d_gene: -
CDR3nt: TGTGCCAGCAGGGCGGCCTTAGGGAACACTGAAGCTTTCTTT
CDR3aa: CASRAALGNTEAFF

abundance: -
v_gene: TRBV30
j_gene: TRBJ1-4
d_gene: -
CDR3nt: TGTGCCTGGAATCACTGGGGGGACGCAACTAATGAAAAACTGTTTTTT
CDR3aa: CAWNHWGDATNEKLFF

abundance: -
v_gene: TRBV5-4
j_gene: TRBJ2-3
d_gene: -
CDR3nt: TGTGCCAGCAGCTTATCCCCGCGGGGCACAGATACGCAGTATTTT
CDR3aa: CASSLSPRGTDTQYF

abundance: -
v_gene: TRBV5-4
j_gene: TRBJ2-1
d_gene: -
CDR3nt: TGTGCCACCCGAGCTGGGAATCGGCAAGGCAATGAGCAGTTCTTC
CDR3aa: CATRAGNRQGNEQFF

abundance: -
v_gene: TRBV7-3
j_gene: TRBJ2-5
d_gene: TRBD2
CDR3nt: TGTGCCAGCAGCTTAACCCGGGTAGCGGGAGCAGAGACCCAGTACTTC
CDR3aa: CASSLTRVAGAETQYF

abundance: once
v_gene: TRBV6-5
j_gene: TRBJ2-7
d_gene: -
CDR3nt: TGTGCCAGCAGTTACGGGGCGGGAAATCTGGGGGAGCAGTACTTC
CDR3aa: CASSYGAGNLGEQYF

abundance: -
v_gene: TRBV28
j_gene: TRBJ1-5
d_gene: -
CDR3nt: TGTGCCAGCAGCCAAACAGGGCTCTATCAGCCCCAGCATTTT
CDR3aa: CASSQTGLYQPQHF

abundance: -
v_gene: TRBV14
j_gene: TRBJ2-7
d_gene: TRBD1
CDR3nt: TGTGCCAGCACCTCTCCCCCCGGGACAGGGTCCTACGAGCAGTACTTC
CDR3aa: CASTSPPGTGSYEQYF

abundance: -
v_gene: TRBV4-1
j_gene: TRBJ1-2
d_gene: TRBD1
CDR3nt: TGCGCCAGCAGCCCTCCGACAGGGGAGGGCTACACCTTC
CDR3aa: CASSPPTGEGYTF

abundance: -
v_gene: TRBV7-2
j_gene: TRBJ2-7
d_gene: -
CDR3nt: TGTGCCAGCAGCTTGGGGGTAACCTACGAGCAGTACTTC
CDR3aa: CASSLGVTYEQYF

abundance: -
v_gene: TRBV19
j_gene: TRBJ2-5
d_gene: TRBD1
CDR3nt: TGTGCCAGTAGTTCAGACAGGGGATGGGAGACCCAGTACTTC
CDR3aa: CASSSDRGWETQYF

abundance: -
v_gene: TRBV9
j_gene: TRBJ2-1
d_gene: -
CDR3nt: TGTGCCAGCAGCCCACGAGACGGACAGCGAATCTACAATGAGCAGTTCTTC
CDR3aa: CASSPRDGQRIYNEQFF

abundance: -
v_gene: TRBV7-2
j_gene: TRBJ1-1
d_gene: -
CDR3nt: TGTGCCAGCAACCTCGGCCTTAACACTGAAGCTTTCTTT
CDR3aa: CASNLGLNTEAFF

abundance: -
v_gene: TRBV28
j_gene: TRBJ2-6
d_gene: -
CDR3nt: TGTGCCAGCAGTCCCCCCGGGGGCACCGGGGCCAACGTCCTGACTTTC
CDR3aa: CASSPPGGTGANVLTF

abundance: once
v_gene: TRBV29-1
j_gene: TRBJ2-5
d_gene: TRBD2
CDR3nt: TGCAGCGTTGTCACTTTAGCGGGAGGGCCGATGTACTTC
CDR3aa: CSVVTLAGGPMYF

abundance: -
v_gene: TRBV5-6
j_gene: TRBJ2-3
d_gene: -
CDR3nt: TGTGCCAGCCTCGCCGGCCTTCCCGGGACGGACACAGATACGCAGTATTTT
CDR3aa: CASLAGLPGTDTDTQYF

abundance: -
v_gene: TRBV6-5
j_gene: TRBJ1-1
d_gene: -
CDR3nt: TGTGCCACCACCCTCGGGGTGAGCACTGAAGCTTTCTTT
CDR3aa: CATTLGVSTEAFF

abundance: few
v_gene: TRBV15
j_gene: TRBJ2-1
d_gene: TRBD2
CDR3nt: TGTGCCACCAGCAGACGGACTAGCGGGAGTTCCGAGCAGTTCTTC
CDR3aa: CATSRRTSGSSEQFF

abundance: -
v_gene: TRBV25-1
j_gene: TRBJ2-1
d_gene: -
CDR3nt: TGTGCCAGCAGTGAACCCGGTCGCAATGAGCAGTTCTTC
CDR3aa: CASSEPGRNEQFF

abundance: -
v_gene: TRBV5-1
j_gene: TRBJ2-5
d_gene: -
CDR3nt: TGCGCCAGCAGCTTGGGCAGGGCCACAAGAGAGACCCAGTACTTC
CDR3aa: CASSLGRATRETQYF

abundance: once
v_gene: TRBV10-3
j_gene: TRBJ2-1
d_gene: -
CDR3nt: TGTGCCATCAGTGAGCCAAGCGGCAATGAGCAGTTCTTC
CDR3aa: CAISEPSGNEQFF

abundance: -
v_gene: TRBV6-6
j_gene: TRBJ1-1
d_gene: -
CDR3nt: TGTGCCAGCAGCTTTGACCGGCTCGGTGCAGCTTTCTTT
CDR3aa: CASSFDRLGAAFF

abundance: -
v_gene: TRBV27
j_gene: TRBJ1-2
d_gene: -
CDR3nt: TGTGCCAGCAGTTTATCTGGCTATGGCTACACCTTC
CDR3aa: CASSLSGYGYTF

abundance: once
v_gene: TRBV19
j_gene: TRBJ2-7
d_gene: -
CDR3nt: TGTGCCAGTAGCCTCGGGACGATGGCCTACGAGCAGTACTTC
CDR3aa: CASSLGTMAYEQYF

abundance: few
v_gene: TRBV2
j_gene: TRBJ2-2
d_gene: -
CDR3nt: TGTGCCAGCACCCTATGGGAGGGGGTGTTTTTT
CDR3aa: CASTLWEGVFF

abundance: -
v_gene: TRBV27
j_gene: TRBJ2-1
d_gene: TRBD2
CDR3nt: TGTGCCAGCAGTCCAAGAGGGACTAGCGGAAACAATGAGCAGTTCTTC
CDR3aa: CASSPRGTSGNNEQFF